The clone carrying this T cell receptor beta chain was counted only a few times. What it binds is unknown. The data are from a study of response to subunit inactivated influenza vaccine. Broader study findings: T cells newly recruited by each seasonal influenza vaccination are few, the authors suggested.

The V end lost 6 bases, the J end lost 1 base, and 12 bases lay between the germline ends. Germline V gives CDR1 MGHDK, CDR2 SYGVNS. There are 14 residues in the CDR3. TCRdb fed the RT-PCR reads into MiXCR, producing one record per CDR3 protein. The sample yields about 520,000 distinct CDR3 sequences, around 25% seen once. The V and J genes are TRBV25-1 and TRBJ1-1, with D unclear. Here the sequenced sample was CD4+ T cells sorted from PBMCs, taken more than 4 days after vaccination. The TCR comes from a man aged 50 to 60 who received an inactivated influenza vaccine. The CDR3 region has the DNA TGTGCCAGCAGATCTAGGATTTCGAACACTGAAGCTTTCTTT. It encodes CASRSRISNTEAFF. Full variable domain (remainder filled in from reference TRBV25-1 and TRBJ1-1): EADIYQTPRYLVIGTGKKITLECSQTMGHDKMYWYQQDPGMELHLIHYSYGVNSTEKGDLSSESTVSRIRTEHFPLTLESARPSHTSQYLCASRSRISNTEAFFGQGTRLTVV.